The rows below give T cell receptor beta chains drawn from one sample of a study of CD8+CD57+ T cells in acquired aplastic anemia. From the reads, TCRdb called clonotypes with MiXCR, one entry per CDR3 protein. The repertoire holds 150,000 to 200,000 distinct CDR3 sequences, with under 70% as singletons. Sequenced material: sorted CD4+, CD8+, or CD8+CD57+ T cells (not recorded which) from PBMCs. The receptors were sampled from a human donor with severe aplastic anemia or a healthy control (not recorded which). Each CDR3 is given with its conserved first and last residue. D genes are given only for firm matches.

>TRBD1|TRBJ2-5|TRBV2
CASSETGKGETQYF
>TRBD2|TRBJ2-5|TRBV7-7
CASSITGTPLAGGPQETQYF
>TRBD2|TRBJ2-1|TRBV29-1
CSLEVAGEQFF
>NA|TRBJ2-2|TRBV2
CASMTDAANTGELFF
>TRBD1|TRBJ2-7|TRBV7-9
CASSLAWTGATYEQYF
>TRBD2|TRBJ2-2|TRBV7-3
CASSRSGANTGELFF
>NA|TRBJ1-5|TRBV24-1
CATSGPGFGNQPQHF
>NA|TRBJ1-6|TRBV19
CASPNRGAEGSPLHF
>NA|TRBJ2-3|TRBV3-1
CASSQDQRPGRDTQYF
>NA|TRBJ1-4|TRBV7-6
CASSPSTNEELFF
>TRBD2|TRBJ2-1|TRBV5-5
CASTPAGRVEQFF
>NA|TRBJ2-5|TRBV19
CASSIGQARETQYF
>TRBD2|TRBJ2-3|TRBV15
CATSSLAGGGADTQYF
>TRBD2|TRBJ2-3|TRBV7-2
CASSLDSSGGWTDTQYF
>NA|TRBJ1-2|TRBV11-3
CASAQDRYGYTF
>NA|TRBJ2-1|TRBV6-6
CASSYRETNEQFF
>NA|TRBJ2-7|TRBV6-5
CASSPLGSHTYEQYF
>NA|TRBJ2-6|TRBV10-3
CASQGGTGANVLTF
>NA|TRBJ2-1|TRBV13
CASSLGGTANEQFF
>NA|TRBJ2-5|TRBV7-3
CASSFGGSVQETQYF
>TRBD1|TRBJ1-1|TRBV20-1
CSVPGQWNTEAFF
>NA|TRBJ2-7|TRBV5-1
CASSLEWTDFPTYEQYF
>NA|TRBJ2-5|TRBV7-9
CASSLSNQPQYF
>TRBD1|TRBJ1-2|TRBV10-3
CAIGGQGGYGYTF
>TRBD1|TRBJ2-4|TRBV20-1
CSARDRKFGTGLINIQYF
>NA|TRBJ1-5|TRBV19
CASHRGNQPQHF
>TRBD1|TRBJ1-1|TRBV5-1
CASSWTGKNTEAFF
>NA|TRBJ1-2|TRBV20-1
CSARGNDERGYTF
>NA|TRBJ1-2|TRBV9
CASSVDNNYGYTF
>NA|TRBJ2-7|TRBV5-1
CASSGRDYEQYF
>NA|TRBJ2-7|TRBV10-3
CAIGTTYEQYF
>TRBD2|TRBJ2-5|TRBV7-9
CASSSFAGGLGTQYF
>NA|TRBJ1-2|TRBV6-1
CASSEFATGVSYGYTF
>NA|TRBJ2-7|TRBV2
CASRQGLHEQYF
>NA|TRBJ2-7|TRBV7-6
CASSQSSGGSSYEQYF
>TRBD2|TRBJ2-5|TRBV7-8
CAGSGGRTGRETQYF
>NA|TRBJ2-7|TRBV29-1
CRIYEDTSSYEQYF
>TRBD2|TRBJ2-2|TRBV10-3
CAISGAGPLTGELFF
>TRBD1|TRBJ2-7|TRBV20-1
CSARGGTGGYEQYF
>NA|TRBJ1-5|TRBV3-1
CASSQDGFGSNQPQHF
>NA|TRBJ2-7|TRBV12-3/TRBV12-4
CASSPGDSTYEQYF
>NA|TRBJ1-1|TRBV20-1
CSTRGEVGAFF
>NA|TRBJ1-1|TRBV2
CASSQQADEAFF
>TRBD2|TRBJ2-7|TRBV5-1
CASSSRGDAYEQYF
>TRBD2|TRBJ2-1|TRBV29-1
CSVRGTSGSSYNEQFF